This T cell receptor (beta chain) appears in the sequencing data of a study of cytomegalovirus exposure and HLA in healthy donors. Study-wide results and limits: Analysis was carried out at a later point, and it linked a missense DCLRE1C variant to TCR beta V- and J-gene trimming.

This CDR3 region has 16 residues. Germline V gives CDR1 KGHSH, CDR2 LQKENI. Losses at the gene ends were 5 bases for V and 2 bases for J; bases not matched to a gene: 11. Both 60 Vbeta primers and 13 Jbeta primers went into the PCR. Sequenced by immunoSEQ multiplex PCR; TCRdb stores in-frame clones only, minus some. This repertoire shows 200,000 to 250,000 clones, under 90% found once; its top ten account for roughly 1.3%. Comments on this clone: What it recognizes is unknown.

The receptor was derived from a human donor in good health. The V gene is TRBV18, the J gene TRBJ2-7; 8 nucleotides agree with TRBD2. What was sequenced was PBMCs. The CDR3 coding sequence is TGTGCCAGCTCAGGTATAGGCGGGAGGCAGACCTACGAGCAGTACTTC. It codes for CASSGIGGRQTYEQYF.